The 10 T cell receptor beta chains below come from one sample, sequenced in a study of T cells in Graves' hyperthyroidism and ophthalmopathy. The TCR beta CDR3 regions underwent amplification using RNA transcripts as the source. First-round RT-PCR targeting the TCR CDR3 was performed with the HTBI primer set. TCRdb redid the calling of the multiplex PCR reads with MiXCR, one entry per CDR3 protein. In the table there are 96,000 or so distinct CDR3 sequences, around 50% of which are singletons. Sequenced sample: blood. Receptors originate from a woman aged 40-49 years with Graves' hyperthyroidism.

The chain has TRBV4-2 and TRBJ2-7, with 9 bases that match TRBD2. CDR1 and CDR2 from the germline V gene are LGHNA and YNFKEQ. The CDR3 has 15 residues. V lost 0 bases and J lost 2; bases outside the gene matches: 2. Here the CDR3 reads CASSQEASGTYEQYF. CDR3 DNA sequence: TGTGCCAGCAGCCAAGAGGCTAGCGGGACCTACGAGCAGTACTTC.

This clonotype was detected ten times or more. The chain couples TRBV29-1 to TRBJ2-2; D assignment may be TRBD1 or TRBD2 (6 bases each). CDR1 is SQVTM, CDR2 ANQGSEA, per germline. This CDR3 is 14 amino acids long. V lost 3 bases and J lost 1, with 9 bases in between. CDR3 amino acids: CSVDEGGNTGELFF. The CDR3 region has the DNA TGCAGCGTTGACGAGGGGGGGAACACCGGGGAGCTGTTTTTT.

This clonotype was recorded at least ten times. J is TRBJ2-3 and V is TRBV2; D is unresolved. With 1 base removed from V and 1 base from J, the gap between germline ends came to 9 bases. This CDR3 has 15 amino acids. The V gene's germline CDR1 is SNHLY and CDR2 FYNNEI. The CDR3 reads CASSEESRRTDTQYF. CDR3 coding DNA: TGTGCCAGCAGTGAAGAAAGCCGCCGCACAGATACGCAGTATTTT.

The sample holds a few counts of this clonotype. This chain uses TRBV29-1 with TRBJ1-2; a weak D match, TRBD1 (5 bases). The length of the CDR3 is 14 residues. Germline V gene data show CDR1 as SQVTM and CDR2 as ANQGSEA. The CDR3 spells CSERGVGESYGYTF. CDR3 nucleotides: TGCAGTGAACGGGGGGTAGGGGAATCCTATGGCTACACCTTC. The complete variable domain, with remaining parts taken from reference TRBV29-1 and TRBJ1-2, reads SAVISQKPSRDICQRGTSLTIQCQVDSQVTMMFWYRQQPGQSLTLIATANQGSEATYESGFVIDKFPISRPNLTFSTLTVSNMSPEDSSIYLCSERGVGESYGYTFGSGTRLTVV.

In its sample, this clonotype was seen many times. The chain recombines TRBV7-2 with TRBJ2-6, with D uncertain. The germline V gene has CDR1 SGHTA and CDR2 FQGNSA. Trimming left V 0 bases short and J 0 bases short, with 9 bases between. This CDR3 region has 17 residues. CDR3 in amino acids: CASSLAGSSSGANVLTF. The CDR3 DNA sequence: TGTGCCAGCAGCTTAGCTGGCAGTTCCTCTGGGGCCAACGTCCTGACTTTC.

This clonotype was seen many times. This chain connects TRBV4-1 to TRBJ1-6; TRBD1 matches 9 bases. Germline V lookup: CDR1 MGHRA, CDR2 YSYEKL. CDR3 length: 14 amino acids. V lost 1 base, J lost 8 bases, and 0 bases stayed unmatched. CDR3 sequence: CASSQGQGDSPLHF. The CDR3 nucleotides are TGCGCCAGCAGCCAAGGACAGGGGGATTCACCCCTCCACTTT.

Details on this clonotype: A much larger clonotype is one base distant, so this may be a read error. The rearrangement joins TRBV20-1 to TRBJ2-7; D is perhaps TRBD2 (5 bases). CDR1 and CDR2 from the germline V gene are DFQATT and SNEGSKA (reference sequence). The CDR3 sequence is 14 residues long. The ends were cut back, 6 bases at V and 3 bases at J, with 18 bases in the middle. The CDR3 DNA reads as TGCAGTGCCCTTAGGGCGGGCTTTAGCTACGAGCAGTACTTC. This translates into CSALRAGFSYEQYF.

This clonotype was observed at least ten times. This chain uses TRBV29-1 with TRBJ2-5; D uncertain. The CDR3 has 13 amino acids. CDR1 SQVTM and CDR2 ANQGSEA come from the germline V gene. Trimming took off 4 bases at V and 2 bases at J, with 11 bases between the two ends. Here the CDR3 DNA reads TGCAGCGTTGGTGGTGAGATTCAAGAGACCCAGTACTTC. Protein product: CSVGGEIQETQYF.

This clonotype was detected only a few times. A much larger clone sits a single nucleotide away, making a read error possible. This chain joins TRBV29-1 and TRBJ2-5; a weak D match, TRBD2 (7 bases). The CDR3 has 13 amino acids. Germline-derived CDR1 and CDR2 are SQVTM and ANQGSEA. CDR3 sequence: CSVGGGRQETQHF. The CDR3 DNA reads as TGCAGCGTAGGGGGGGGGAGGCAAGAGACCCAGCACTTC.

CDR3 DNA: TGTGCCAGCAGTTCGGACAGGGCGGCACCCCTCCACTTT. Protein sequence: CASSSDRAAPLHF. The chain recombines TRBV7-3 with TRBJ1-6, with TRBD1 matching over 8 bases. V was clipped by 6 bases and J by 11 bases; unmatched bases: 6. Germline CDR1 and CDR2: SGHTA and FQGTGA. This CDR3 is 13 amino acids long.